This T cell receptor (beta chain) is drawn from a study of blood T cell repertoires in COVID-19. After removal of 4 bases from V and 7 bases from J, the junction contained 9 bases not matched to a gene. Germline CDR1 is SGHTS and CDR2 is YDEGEE. The CDR3 consists of 14 residues. Those enrolled in Seattle joined during active infection and were followed longitudinally afterward. Original data processing: Scientists estimated how many nucleated cells there were by amplifying reference gene primers. Measured with immunoSEQ multiplex PCR; TCRdb has only the in-frame clones, and not every one. V and J calls and clone size are as listed in that table; D and trimming were resolved from the DNA. Here the sample spans 350,000 to 450,000 clones, 86% being singletons.

The V gene is TRBV5-8, the J gene TRBJ2-7; 9 bases line up with TRBD1. This TCR came from a woman aged 60-70 years with COVID-19, enrolled during active disease. Specimen: peripheral blood. This CDR3 reads CASSPRDRAGEQYF. CDR3 sequence (DNA): TGTGCCAGCAGCCCACGGGACAGGGCGGGGGAGCAGTACTTC.